The rows below give T cell receptor beta chains drawn from one sample of a study of cytomegalovirus exposure and HLA in healthy donors. Repertoires were generated with immunoSEQ multiplex PCR, while TCRdb's copy carries only in-frame clones and drops some. The sample lists roughly 99,000 clones; around 77% were seen once. The sample comprised PBMCs. All receptors derive from a man aged 18 to 29 in good health and CMV-seronegative. The CDR3 runs from the conserved cysteine through the conserved F or W.

TRBV19 | CASSLGHEQFF
TRBV29-1 | CSARVTGRKAYEQYF
TRBV12-5 | CASGLGGTDFSEAFF
TRBV15 | CATSREGKSKNIQYF
TRBV13 | CASSLRESETQYF
TRBV14 | CASSQIAGGTGELFF
TRBV5-1 | CASSLSGQGRDEQFF
TRBV7-2 | CASSLGDRDNSPLHF
TRBV7-9 | CASSVDRGTEAFF
TRBV5-1 | CASSLDAGTPYEQYF
TRBV25-1 | CASSGSGSYEQYF
TRBV18 | CASSSEGRGRFSLPQHF
TRBV7-9 | CASTGGQFGELFF
TRBV4-1 | CASSQDLGLRDTQYF
TRBV7-9 | CASSKELRGTQYF
TRBV5-4 | CASSGGQGFTGELFF
TRBV7-9 | CASSPGTPTYEQYF
TRBV7-9 | CASSLDGGAMAQYF
TRBV29-1 | CSVDPRTEETQYF
TRBV2 | CASSGQGWVGTEAFF
TRBV9 | CASSVRPAVGRTSGTTDTQYF
TRBV28 | CASSLSSYEQYF
TRBV11-2 | CASSYHPGGAYEQYF
TRBV5-4 | CASSHTGGDEQYF
TRBV4-2 | CASSQGDRLNQPQHF
TRBV12-1 | CASSSWGTGRPSNQPQHF
TRBV2 | CASSDSGYTQYF
TRBV7-9 | CASSLPPGGEYEQYF
TRBV5-1 | CASSLGVSGGYQETQYF
TRBV19 | CASSTPGLSTDTQYF
TRBV4-1 | CASFGGSGLFF
TRBV18 | CASSPRADEQYF
TRBV5-4 | CASSSPGLSKNIQYF
TRBV7-9 | CASSLGRTEAQETQYF
TRBV5-6 | CASSQGQGRSYTF
TRBV7-9 | CASSLVRASGGWTDTQYF
TRBV6-5 | CASGWPGGARREQFF
TRBV7-2 | CASSLTGQIYEQYF
TRBV4-3 | CASSQDPSGGTVYNEQFF
TRBV7-9 | CASVREEETQYF